This entry lists 11 T cell receptor beta chains sequenced from one sample in a study of T cells after yellow fever vaccination. Using its own MiXCR run on the 5' RACE reads, TCRdb lists one record per CDR3 protein. The sample records some 600,000 distinct CDR3 sequences, 9% to 15% being singletons. The sample was PBMCs, taken on the day of the yellow fever booster vaccination. These TCRs come from a young man who received the YFV17D yellow fever vaccine.

This clonotype was seen a handful of times. The J gene is TRBJ2-1, the V gene TRBV6-5, with 8 bases lining up with TRBD1. Trimming removed 0 bases from V and 12 bases from J; junction bases left unmatched: 13. Germline CDR1 MNHEY, CDR2 SVGAGI. This CDR3 has 16 residues. In DNA form, the CDR3 reads TGTGCCAGCAGTTACTCGATAGGACAGGGATATAGAGGGCAGTTCTTC. This codes for CASSYSIGQGYRGQFF.

This clonotype was counted only a few times. J is TRBJ2-5 and V is TRBV15, with 7 bases identical to TRBD1. This CDR3 region has 15 residues. Germline values: CDR1 LNHNV, CDR2 YYDKDF (reference sequence). J lost 6 bases, V lost 2 bases, and 9 bases had no gene match. This chain's CDR3 is CATSRRDRERQTQYF. In DNA form, the CDR3 reads TGTGCCACCAGCAGAAGAGACAGGGAGAGACAGACCCAGTACTTC.

This clonotype was counted many times. The rearrangement links TRBV7-3 to TRBJ1-2; no definite D call. Trimming cost V 4 bases and J 7 bases, with 7 bases left between them. Germline V lookup: CDR1 SGHTA, CDR2 FQGTGA. The CDR3 has 11 residues. The DNA of the CDR3 is TGTGCCAGCAGCTCCGGACCTGGCTACACCTTC. Translation gives CASSSGPGYTF.

CDR3 amino acids: CASSVDRTFSPLHF. In DNA, the CDR3 is TGTGCCAGCAGCGTTGACAGGACCTTTTCACCCCTCCACTTT. The rearrangement uses TRBV27 and TRBJ1-6; D possibly corresponds to TRBD1 (6 bases). Germline values: CDR1 MNHEY, CDR2 SMNVEV (reference sequence). This CDR3 contains 14 residues. The germline V and J ends were trimmed by 6 bases and 9 bases, with 15 bases remaining between them.

This chain connects TRBV19 to TRBJ1-2; D gene ambiguous. The CDR3 is 14 amino acids. V gave up 4 bases and J gave up 1 base, with 10 bases separating them. CDR1 LNHDA and CDR2 SQIVND come from the germline V gene (reference sequence). The CDR3 coding sequence is TGTGCCAGTAGTACTCCGGGGAGTAACTATGGCTACACCTTC. Translating gives CASSTPGSNYGYTF.

The chain carries TRBV29-1 and TRBJ1-1; tentatively, D is TRBD1 (5 bases). V lost 7 bases to trimming and J lost 4 bases, with 13 bases between them. The CDR3 is 12 residues long. CDR1 and CDR2 from the germline V gene are SQVTM and ANQGSEA. CDR3: CSGLEQGTEAFF. In DNA, the CDR3 is TGCAGCGGGCTGGAGCAGGGCACTGAAGCTTTCTTT.

In this sample, this clonotype turned up a few times. The V gene is TRBV7-3, the J gene TRBJ2-1; 11 positions match TRBD2. CDR1 and CDR2 from the germline V gene are SGHTA and FQGTGA. This CDR3 region has 15 residues. V gave up 5 bases and J gave up 7 bases; unmatched junction bases: 7. The CDR3 bases are TGTGCCAGCAGCAAACTAGCGGGAGTTCAGAATGAGCAGTTCTTC. Amino acid sequence: CASSKLAGVQNEQFF.

There are many counts of this clonotype. The chain has TRBV6-2 or TRBV6-3 and TRBJ2-1; 11 bases map to TRBD2. Germline V gene sequence: CDR1 MNHEY, CDR2 SVGEGT. The V and J ends lost 5 bases and 9 bases, in that order; junction bases with no gene match: 9. The CDR3 has 15 residues. The DNA of the CDR3 is TGTGCCAGCAGTCCTGGACTAGCGGGTGTGGGTGAGCAGTTCTTC. It is translated as CASSPGLAGVGEQFF.

This chain connects TRBV28 to TRBJ2-5, with 10 bases matching TRBD2. The CDR3 has 17 residues. Looked up from germline, CDR1 is MDHEN and CDR2 is SYDVKM. V dropped 3 bases and J dropped 2; count of bases not matched to a gene: 9. The CDR3, as DNA: TGTGCCAGCAGTTTTAGCGGGAGGTTGGCCACTCAAGAGACCCAGTACTTC. Translation: CASSFSGRLATQETQYF.

V usage is TRBV5-1 and J usage is TRBJ2-5; TRBD1 matches at 7 bases. The germline CDR1 and CDR2 sequences are SGHRS and YFSETQ. J lost 2 bases, V lost 0 bases, and 4 bases had no gene match. This CDR3 is 15 amino acids long. This CDR3 is CASSLATGQQETQYF. The DNA for the CDR3 is TGCGCCAGCAGCTTGGCCACGGGACAGCAAGAGACCCAGTACTTC.

This clonotype was recorded a few times. This chain links TRBV13 with TRBJ1-3, with 7 positions matching TRBD1. This CDR3 has 15 amino acids. Germline CDR1 and CDR2: PRHDT and FYEKMQ (reference sequence). With 8 bases clipped from V and 0 bases from J, the junction kept 7 bases outside the gene matches. The CDR3 region has the DNA TGTGCCAGCCACTGGCGGGACAGCTCTGGAAACACCATATATTTT. Its protein is CASHWRDSSGNTIYF.